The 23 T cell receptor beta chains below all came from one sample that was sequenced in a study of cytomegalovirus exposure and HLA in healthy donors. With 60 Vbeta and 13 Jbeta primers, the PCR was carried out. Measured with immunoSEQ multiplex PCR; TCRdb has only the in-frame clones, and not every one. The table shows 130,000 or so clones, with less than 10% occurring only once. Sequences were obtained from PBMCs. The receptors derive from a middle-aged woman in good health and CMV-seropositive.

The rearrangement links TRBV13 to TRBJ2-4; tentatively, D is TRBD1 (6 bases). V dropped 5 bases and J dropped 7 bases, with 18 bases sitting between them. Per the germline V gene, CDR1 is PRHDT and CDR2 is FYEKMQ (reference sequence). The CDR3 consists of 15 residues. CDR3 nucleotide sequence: TGTGCCAGCAGCGCGTTAAGAGACAGGTTGAACATTCAGTACTTC. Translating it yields CASSALRDRLNIQYF.

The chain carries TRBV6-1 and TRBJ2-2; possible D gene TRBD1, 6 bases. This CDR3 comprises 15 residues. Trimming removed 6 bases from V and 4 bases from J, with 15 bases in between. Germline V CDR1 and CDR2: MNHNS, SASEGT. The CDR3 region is CASSDLGQVTGELFF. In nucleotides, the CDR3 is TGTGCCAGCAGCGACTTGGGACAAGTCACCGGGGAGCTGTTTTTT.

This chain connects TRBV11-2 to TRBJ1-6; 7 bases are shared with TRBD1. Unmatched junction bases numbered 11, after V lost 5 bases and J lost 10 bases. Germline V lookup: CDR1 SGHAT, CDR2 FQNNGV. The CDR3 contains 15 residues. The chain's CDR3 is CASSPVTGRNSPLHF. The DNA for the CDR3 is TGTGCCAGCAGCCCAGTGACAGGGAGGAACTCACCCCTCCACTTT. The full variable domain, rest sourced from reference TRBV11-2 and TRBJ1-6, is EAGVAQSPRYKIIEKRQSVAFWCNPISGHATLYWYQQILGQGPKLLIQFQNNGVVDDSQLPKDRFSAERLKGVDSTLKIQPAKLEDSAVYLCASSPVTGRNSPLHFGNGTRLTVT.

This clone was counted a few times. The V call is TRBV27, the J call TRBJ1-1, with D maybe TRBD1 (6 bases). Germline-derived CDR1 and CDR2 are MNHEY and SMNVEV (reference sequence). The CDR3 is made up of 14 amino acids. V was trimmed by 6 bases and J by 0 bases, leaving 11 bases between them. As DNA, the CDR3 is TGTGCCAGCAGAAAGACAGGTGTGAACACTGAAGCTTTCTTT. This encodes CASRKTGVNTEAFF.

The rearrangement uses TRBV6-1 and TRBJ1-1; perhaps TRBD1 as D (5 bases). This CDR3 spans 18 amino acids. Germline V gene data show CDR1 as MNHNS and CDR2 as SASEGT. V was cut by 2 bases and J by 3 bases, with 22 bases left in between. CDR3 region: CASSESSYRGMGDTEAFF. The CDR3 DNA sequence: TGTGCCAGCAGTGAATCCTCCTATCGGGGGATGGGGGACACTGAAGCTTTCTTT.

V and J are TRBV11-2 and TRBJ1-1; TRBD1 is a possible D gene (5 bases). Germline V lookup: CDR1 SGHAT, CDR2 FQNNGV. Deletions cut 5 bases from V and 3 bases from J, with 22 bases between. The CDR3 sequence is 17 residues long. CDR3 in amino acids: CASSPQPGLYPDTEAFF. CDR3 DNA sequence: TGTGCCAGCAGCCCCCAACCGGGACTCTACCCGGACACTGAAGCTTTCTTT.

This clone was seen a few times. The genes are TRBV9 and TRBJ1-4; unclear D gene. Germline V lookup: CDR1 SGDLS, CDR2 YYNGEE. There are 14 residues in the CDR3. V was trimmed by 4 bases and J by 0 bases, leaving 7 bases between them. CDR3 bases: TGTGCCAGCAGCCCCCCAGCAACTAATGAAAAACTGTTTTTT. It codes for CASSPPATNEKLFF.

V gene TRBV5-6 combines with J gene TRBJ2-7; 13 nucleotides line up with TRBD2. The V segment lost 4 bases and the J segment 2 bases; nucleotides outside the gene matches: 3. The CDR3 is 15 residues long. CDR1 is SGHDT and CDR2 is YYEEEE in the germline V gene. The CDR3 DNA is TGTGCCAGCAGCCTGGGACTAGCGGGAACCTACGAGCAGTACTTC. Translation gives CASSLGLAGTYEQYF.

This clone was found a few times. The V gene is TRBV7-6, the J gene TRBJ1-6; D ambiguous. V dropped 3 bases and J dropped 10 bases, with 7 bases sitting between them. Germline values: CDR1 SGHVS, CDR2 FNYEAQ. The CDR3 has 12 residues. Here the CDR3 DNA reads TGTGCCAGCAGCTTCCCCGGGTCACCCCTCCACTTT. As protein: CASSFPGSPLHF.

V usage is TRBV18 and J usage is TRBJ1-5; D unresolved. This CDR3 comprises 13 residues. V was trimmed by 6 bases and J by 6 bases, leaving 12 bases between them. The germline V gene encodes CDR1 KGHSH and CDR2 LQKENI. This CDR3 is CASSSEVGQPQHF. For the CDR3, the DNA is TGTGCCAGCTCTTCGGAGGTGGGTCAGCCCCAGCATTTT.

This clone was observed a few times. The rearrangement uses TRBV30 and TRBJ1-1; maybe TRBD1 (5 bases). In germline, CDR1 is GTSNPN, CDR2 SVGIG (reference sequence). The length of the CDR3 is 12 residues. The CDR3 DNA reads TGTGCAGTAACGGGGGAGTACACTGAAGCTTTCTTT. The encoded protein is CAVTGEYTEAFF.

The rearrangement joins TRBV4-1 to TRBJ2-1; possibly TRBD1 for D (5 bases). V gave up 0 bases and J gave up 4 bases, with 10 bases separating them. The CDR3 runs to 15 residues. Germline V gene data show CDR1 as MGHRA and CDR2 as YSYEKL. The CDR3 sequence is CASSQDQGVYNEQFF. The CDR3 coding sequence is TGCGCCAGCAGCCAAGACCAGGGCGTATACAATGAGCAGTTCTTC.

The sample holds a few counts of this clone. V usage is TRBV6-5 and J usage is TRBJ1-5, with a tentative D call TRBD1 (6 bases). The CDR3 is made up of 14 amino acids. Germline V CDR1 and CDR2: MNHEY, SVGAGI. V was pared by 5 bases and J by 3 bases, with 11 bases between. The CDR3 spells CASSRQVNNQPQHF. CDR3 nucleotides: TGTGCCAGCAGTAGACAGGTCAACAATCAGCCCCAGCATTTT.

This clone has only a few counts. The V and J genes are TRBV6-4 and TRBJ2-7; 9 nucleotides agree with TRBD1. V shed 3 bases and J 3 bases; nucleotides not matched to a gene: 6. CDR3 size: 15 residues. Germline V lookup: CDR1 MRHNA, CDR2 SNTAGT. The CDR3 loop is CASSEGTGCLYEQYF. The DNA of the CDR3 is TGTGCCAGCAGTGAAGGGACAGGGTGTCTCTACGAGCAGTACTTC.

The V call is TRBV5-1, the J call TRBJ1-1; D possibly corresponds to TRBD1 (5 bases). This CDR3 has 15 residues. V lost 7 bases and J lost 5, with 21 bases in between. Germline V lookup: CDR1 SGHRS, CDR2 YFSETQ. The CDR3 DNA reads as TGCGCCAGCTCTTCCTCGGGGGGAGTGTATACTGAAGCTTTCTTT. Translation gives CASSSSGGVYTEAFF.

The CDR3 loop reads CASSPTGGNTGELFF. DNA of the CDR3: TGTGCCAGCAGCCCGACAGGGGGGAACACCGGGGAGCTGTTTTTT. J is TRBJ2-2 and V is TRBV5-8; TRBD1 aligns across 9 bases. Germline CDR1 SGHTS, CDR2 YDEGEE. The CDR3 is 15 amino acids. Trimming at V came to 4 bases and at J to 1 base, leaving 2 bases not matched to a gene.

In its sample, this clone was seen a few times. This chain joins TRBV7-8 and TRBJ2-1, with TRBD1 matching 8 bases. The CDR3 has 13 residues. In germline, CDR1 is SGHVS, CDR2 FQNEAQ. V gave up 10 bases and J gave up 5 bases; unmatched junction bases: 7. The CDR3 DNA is TGTGCCAACCCGTGGACAGGGCACAATGAGCAGTTCTTC. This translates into CANPWTGHNEQFF.

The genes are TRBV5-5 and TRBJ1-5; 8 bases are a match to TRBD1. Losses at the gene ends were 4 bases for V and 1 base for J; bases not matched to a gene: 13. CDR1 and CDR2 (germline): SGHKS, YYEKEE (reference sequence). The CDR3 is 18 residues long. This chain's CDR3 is CASSPQPRQGLSNQPQHF. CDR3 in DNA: TGTGCCAGCAGCCCACAACCTCGACAGGGGCTAAGCAATCAGCCCCAGCATTTT.

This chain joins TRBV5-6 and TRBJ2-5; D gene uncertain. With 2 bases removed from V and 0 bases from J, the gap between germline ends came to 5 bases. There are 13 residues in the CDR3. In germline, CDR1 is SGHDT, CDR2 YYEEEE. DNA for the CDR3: TGTGCCAGCAGCTTTTCCAACCAAGAGACCCAGTACTTC. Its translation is CASSFSNQETQYF.

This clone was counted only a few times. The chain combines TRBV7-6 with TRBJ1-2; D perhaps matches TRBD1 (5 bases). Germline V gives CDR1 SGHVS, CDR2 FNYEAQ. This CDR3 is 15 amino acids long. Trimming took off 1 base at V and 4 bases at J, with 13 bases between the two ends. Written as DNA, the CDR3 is TGTGCCAGCAGCTTAGGGCAGGGTTTTTCCTATGGCTACACCTTC. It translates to CASSLGQGFSYGYTF.

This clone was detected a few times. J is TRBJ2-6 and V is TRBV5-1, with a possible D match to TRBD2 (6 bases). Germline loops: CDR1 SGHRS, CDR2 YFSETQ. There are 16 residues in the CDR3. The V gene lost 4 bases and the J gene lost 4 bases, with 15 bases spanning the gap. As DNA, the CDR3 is TGCGCCAGCAGCCCGGGAGATAGAGCAGGGGCCAACGTCCTGACTTTC. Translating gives CASSPGDRAGANVLTF.

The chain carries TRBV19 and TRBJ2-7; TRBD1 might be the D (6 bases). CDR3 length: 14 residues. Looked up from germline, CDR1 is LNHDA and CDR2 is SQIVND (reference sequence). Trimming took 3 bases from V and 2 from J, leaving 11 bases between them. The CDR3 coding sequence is TGTGCCAGTAGTATCCAGACAGGACCCTACGAGCAGTACTTC. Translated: CASSIQTGPYEQYF.

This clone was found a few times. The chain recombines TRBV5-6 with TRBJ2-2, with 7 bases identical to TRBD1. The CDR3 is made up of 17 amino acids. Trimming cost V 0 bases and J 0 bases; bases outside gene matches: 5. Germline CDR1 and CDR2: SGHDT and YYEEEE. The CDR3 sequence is CASSLGWQGANTGELFF. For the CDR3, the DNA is TGTGCCAGCAGCTTGGGGTGGCAGGGGGCGAACACCGGGGAGCTGTTTTTT.